Shown below are 25 T cell receptor beta chains from a single sample sequenced in a study of T cells in Graves' hyperthyroidism and ophthalmopathy. Amplification targeted TCR beta CDR3 regions from RNA transcripts. A set of HTBI primers served as the primers for a first-round RT-PCR of the TCR CDR3. One entry per CDR3 protein, called by TCRdb with MiXCR from the multiplex PCR reads. The sample has approximately 430,000 distinct CDR3 sequences; less than 20% are singletons. Sequencing used blood. These receptor sequences come from a woman younger than 35 with Graves' hyperthyroidism.

Ten or more counts support this clonotype. The V gene is TRBV11-2, the J gene TRBJ2-7; unclear D gene. The germline V and J ends were trimmed by 2 bases and 3 bases, with 11 bases remaining between them. The CDR3 spans 14 residues. Germline values: CDR1 SGHAT, CDR2 FQNNGV. CDR3 sequence reads: CASSLLGEGYEQYF. Here the CDR3 DNA reads TGTGCCAGCAGCTTACTGGGCGAAGGCTACGAGCAGTACTTC. Filled out from reference TRBV11-2 and TRBJ2-7, the complete variable domain reads EAGVAQSPRYKIIEKRQSVAFWCNPISGHATLYWYQQILGQGPKLLIQFQNNGVVDDSQLPKDRFSAERLKGVDSTLKIQPAKLEDSAVYLCASSLLGEGYEQYFGPGTRLTVT.

The chain employs TRBV11-2 and TRBJ1-2; TRBD1 matches at 10 bases. Germline CDR1 and CDR2: SGHAT and FQNNGV. The CDR3 contains 20 residues. The V gene end was trimmed by 6 bases and the J gene end by 5 bases; junction bases not matched to a gene: 24. This CDR3 is CASRFTPGQGTNIHLYGYTF. The DNA for the CDR3 is TGTGCCAGCAGGTTTACACCGGGACAGGGGACAAACATACACTTATATGGCTACACCTTC.

The rearrangement links TRBV19 to TRBJ1-4; 8 bases map to TRBD1. V shed 5 bases, J shed 5 bases, and the junction held 10 bases outside the gene matches. The CDR3 totals 16 residues. The germline gives CDR1 LNHDA, CDR2 SQIVND (reference sequence). The CDR3 loop reads CASSDHAGGWNEKLFF. The CDR3 DNA is TGTGCCAGTAGTGACCACGCAGGGGGCTGGAATGAAAAACTGTTTTTT.

This clonotype was observed at least ten times. V is TRBV12-3 or TRBV12-4 and J is TRBJ2-3; D uncertain. The length of the CDR3 is 13 residues. Trimming removed 5 bases at V and 0 bases at J, with 6 bases between. The DNA of the CDR3 is TGTGCCAGCAGTGTCCGGAGCACAGATACGCAGTATTTT. It yields the protein CASSVRSTDTQYF.

The sample holds a few counts of this clonotype. The chain is built from TRBV19 and TRBJ2-7; D perhaps matches TRBD2 (5 bases). Germline V CDR1 and CDR2: LNHDA, SQIVND (reference sequence). Between the trimmed V and J ends, which lost 9 bases and 6 bases, there was a span of 18 bases. This CDR3 comprises 13 residues. CDR3 sequence: CASAGIGPSEQYF. The CDR3 region has the DNA TGTGCCAGCGCCGGGATCGGACCCTCCGAGCAGTACTTC.

This clonotype showed up many times. The chain recombines TRBV7-3 with TRBJ2-1, with 10 nucleotides matching TRBD1. Per germline, CDR1 SGHTA and CDR2 FQGTGA. V lost 3 bases and J lost 5; bases outside the gene matches: 1. There are 14 residues in the CDR3. CDR3 nucleotides: TGTGCCAGCAGCTTGGGACAGGGGAACAATGAGCAGTTCTTC. It encodes CASSLGQGNNEQFF.

This clonotype was seen many times. The genes are TRBV7-9 and TRBJ2-3; no reliable D call. Deletions cut 3 bases from V and 6 bases from J, with 13 bases between. Germline V gene lookup returns CDR1 SEHNR and CDR2 FQNEAQ (reference sequence). The CDR3 is 14 amino acids. This CDR3 is CASSFGRYLDTQYF. As DNA, the CDR3 is TGTGCCAGCAGCTTCGGCAGGTACCTTGATACGCAGTATTTT.

This clonotype has ten or more counts. V is TRBV28 and J is TRBJ2-5, with 9 bases matching TRBD1. The germline V gene encodes CDR1 MDHEN and CDR2 SYDVKM. V trimming: 4 bases; J trimming: 4 bases; junction bases outside the gene matches: 7. The CDR3 runs 15 residues. The CDR3 spells CASSSLQGARETQYF. CDR3 coding DNA: TGTGCCAGCAGTTCCCTACAGGGGGCCCGAGAGACCCAGTACTTC. Drawing the rest from reference TRBV28 and TRBJ2-5, the complete variable domain is DVKVTQSSRYLVKRTGEKVFLECVQDMDHENMFWYRQDPGLGLRLIYFSYDVKMKEKGDIPEGYSVSREKKERFSLILESASTNQTSMYLCASSSLQGARETQYFGPGTRLLVL.

With respect to this clonotype: Possible read error: a much larger clone is one base away. The chain joins TRBV28 to TRBJ2-1; TRBD2 agrees at 8 bases. The CDR3 runs to 17 residues. V lost 6 bases and J lost 6; bases outside the gene matches: 16. Germline values: CDR1 MDHEN, CDR2 SYDVKM. In DNA form, the CDR3 reads TGTGCCAGCAGGACGGATTGGGGTAGCGGGAACTGCAATGAGCAGTTCTTC. This translates into CASRTDWGSGNCNEQFF.

This clonotype was seen only a few times. CDR3 DNA: TGCAGTGCTAGAGATCTGGCCTCTGCAACTAATGAAAAACTGTTTTTT. Its protein is CSARDLASATNEKLFF. The gene calls are TRBV20-1 and TRBJ1-4; no clear D. The CDR3 length is 16 residues. Germline V CDR1 and CDR2: DFQATT, SNEGSKA (reference sequence). Trimming removed 0 bases at V and 0 bases at J, with 11 bases between.

The V call is TRBV12-3 or TRBV12-4, the J call TRBJ2-1; D is possibly TRBD1 or TRBD2 (7 bases each). The CDR3 runs 17 residues. Trimming shortened V by 6 bases and J by 6 bases, and 24 bases separated the two germline ends. CDR3 bases: TGTGCCAGCAGCCAGGGAGGGGGCGGACCCTCGGGCAATGAGCAGTTCTTC. This codes for CASSQGGGGPSGNEQFF.

The V and J genes are TRBV19 and TRBJ2-3; D uncertain. V was pared by 3 bases and J by 8 bases, with 9 bases between. The germline CDR1 and CDR2 sequences are LNHDA and SQIVND (reference sequence). This CDR3 is 12 amino acids long. The CDR3 loop is CASSITASTQYF. In DNA form, the CDR3 reads TGTGCCAGTAGTATCACAGCGAGTACGCAGTATTTT.

This clonotype has at least ten counts. The V call is TRBV13, the J call TRBJ1-2; TRBD1 agrees at 10 bases. This CDR3 has 14 residues. CDR1 is PRHDT, CDR2 FYEKMQ, per germline (reference sequence). The junction had 8 bases not matched to a gene; V was cut back by 9 bases and J by 4 bases. CDR3 residues: CASDRDRGAYGYTF. CDR3 in DNA: TGTGCCAGTGACCGGGACAGGGGTGCCTATGGCTACACCTTC.

Only a few counts were recorded for this clonotype. The chain is built from TRBV5-1 and TRBJ1-3, with D hard to call. This CDR3 region has 13 residues. CDR1 and CDR2 from the germline V gene are SGHRS and YFSETQ. Trimming pared 2 bases from V and 8 bases from J, leaving 11 bases between. The CDR3 nucleotides are TGCGCCAGCAGCTTCGGGTCCGCAGACACCATATATTTT. Amino acid sequence: CASSFGSADTIYF. Filled out from reference TRBV5-1 and TRBJ1-3, the complete variable domain reads KAGVTQTPRYLIKTRGQQVTLSCSPISGHRSVSWYQQTPGQGLQFLFEYFSETQRNKGNFPGRFSGRQFSNSRSEMNVSTLELGDSALYLCASSFGSADTIYFGEGSWLTVV.

CDR3 sequence (DNA): TGTGCCATCAGTGAGACCTACAATGAGCAGTTCTTC. Residues: CAISETYNEQFF. This chain connects TRBV10-3 to TRBJ2-1; no definite D call. The V gene's germline CDR1 is ENHRY and CDR2 SYGVKD. V shed 2 bases and J shed 2 bases, with 1 base lying between them. The CDR3 consists of 12 residues.

This clonotype occurred many times. The chain joins TRBV6-2 or TRBV6-3 to TRBJ1-3; D gene unclear. The germline V gene encodes CDR1 MNHEY and CDR2 SVGEGT. V shed 4 bases and J shed 4 bases, with 14 bases lying between them. The CDR3 consists of 15 residues. The CDR3 spells CASSFFKALGNTIYF. DNA of the CDR3: TGTGCCAGCAGTTTCTTCAAGGCTCTCGGAAACACCATATATTTT.

Note on this clonotype: A much larger clone differs by one base, so this may be a read error. The chain uses TRBV20-1 and TRBJ2-1; D might be TRBD2 (6 bases). V was trimmed by 3 bases and J by 2 bases, leaving 14 bases between them. CDR3 size: 15 residues. Germline CDR1 reads DFQATT; CDR2 reads SNEGSKA (reference sequence). The CDR3 nucleotides are TGCAGTGCTAGCCCTAGCGCCTCCACCTACAATGAGCAGTTCTTC. It translates to CSASPSASTYNEQFF.

This clonotype appeared many times. The V gene is TRBV28, the J gene TRBJ1-4; tentative D call: TRBD1 (5 bases). Per the germline V gene, CDR1 is MDHEN and CDR2 is SYDVKM. The CDR3 covers 15 residues. V was shortened by 1 base and J by 2 bases, with 8 bases between the two germline ends. CDR3 DNA: TGTGCCAGCAGTTTATTGACAGAGACTAATGAAAAACTGTTTTTT. Amino acids: CASSLLTETNEKLFF.

V is TRBV6-2 or TRBV6-3 and J is TRBJ2-1; 8 bases line up with TRBD2. The V gene's germline CDR1 is MNHEY and CDR2 SVGEGT. Trimming took 3 bases from V and 6 from J; bases not matched to a gene: 7. The CDR3 loop spans 15 amino acids. The CDR3 spells CASSYPGGSPNEQFF. The DNA for the CDR3 is TGTGCCAGCAGTTATCCGGGGGGGTCCCCCAATGAGCAGTTCTTC.

The chain is built from TRBV4-2 and TRBJ2-7; 16 nucleotides line up with TRBD2. V trimming: 4 bases; J trimming: 5 bases; junction bases outside the gene matches: 5. The CDR3 spans 16 residues. Germline V lookup: CDR1 LGHNA, CDR2 YNFKEQ. The CDR3, as DNA: TGTGCCAGCAGCCCGGGACTAGCGGGGGGGCCAGACGAGCAGTACTTC. Its translation: CASSPGLAGGPDEQYF.

There are many counts of this clonotype. The chain carries TRBV12-3 or TRBV12-4 and TRBJ1-5, with D uncertain. V shed 3 bases and J shed 3 bases, with 9 bases lying between them. There are 14 residues in the CDR3. Written as DNA, the CDR3 is TGTGCCAGCAGTTTTGGCGGGCACAATCAGCCCCAGCATTTT. Encoded protein: CASSFGGHNQPQHF.

This clonotype appeared a few times. This chain connects TRBV19 to TRBJ1-2; maybe TRBD1 (6 bases). The CDR3 contains 17 residues. Germline CDR1 and CDR2: LNHDA and SQIVND (reference sequence). V was shortened by 3 bases and J by 2 bases, with 19 bases between the two germline ends. The CDR3 coding sequence is TGTGCCAGTAGTATTTGGAAAGGCGACAGGACGAACTATGGCTACACCTTC. Protein: CASSIWKGDRTNYGYTF.

This clonotype was seen more than once but under ten times. The chain employs TRBV20-1 and TRBJ2-1; a weak D match, TRBD2 (6 bases). The CDR3 is 15 amino acids. CDR1 is DFQATT, CDR2 SNEGSKA, per germline (reference sequence). V shed 3 bases and J shed 2 bases, with 14 bases lying between them. CDR3 DNA sequence: TGCAGTGCTAGTATACCGCGGGAACCCTACAATGAGCAGTTCTTC. It specifies CSASIPREPYNEQFF.

There are many counts of this clonotype. This chain joins TRBV20-1 and TRBJ1-6; D might be TRBD1 (5 bases). V lost 2 bases, J lost 0 bases, and 17 bases lay in between. The CDR3 runs 18 residues. CDR1 is DFQATT, CDR2 SNEGSKA, per germline (reference sequence). The CDR3 region has the DNA TGCAGTGCTAGAAGAAGGGACCGAGCTTTCTCCTATAATTCACCCCTCCACTTT. This gives the protein CSARRRDRAFSYNSPLHF.

This clonotype was counted at least ten times. The rearrangement uses TRBV5-1 and TRBJ2-7; 8 positions match TRBD2. With V trimmed by 5 bases and J by 5 bases, 9 bases remained unmatched. This CDR3 region has 14 residues. Germline CDR1 SGHRS, CDR2 YFSETQ. As DNA, the CDR3 is TGCGCCAGCAGTTTCGGGGGGGCTACGAACGAGCAGTACTTC. Its translation is CASSFGGATNEQYF.